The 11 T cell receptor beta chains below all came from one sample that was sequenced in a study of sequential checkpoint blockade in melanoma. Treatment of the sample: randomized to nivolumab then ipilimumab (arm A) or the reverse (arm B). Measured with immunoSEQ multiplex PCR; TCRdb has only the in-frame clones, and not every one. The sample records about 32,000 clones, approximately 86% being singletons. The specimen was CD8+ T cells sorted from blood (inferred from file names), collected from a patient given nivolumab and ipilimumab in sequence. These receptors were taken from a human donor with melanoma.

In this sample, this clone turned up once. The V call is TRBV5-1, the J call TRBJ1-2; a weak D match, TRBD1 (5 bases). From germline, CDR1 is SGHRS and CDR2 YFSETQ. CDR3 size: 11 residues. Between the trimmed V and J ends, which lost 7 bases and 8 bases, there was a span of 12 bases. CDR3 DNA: TGCGCCAGCTTGGGGAGGGACGGCTACACCTTC. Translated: CASLGRDGYTF.

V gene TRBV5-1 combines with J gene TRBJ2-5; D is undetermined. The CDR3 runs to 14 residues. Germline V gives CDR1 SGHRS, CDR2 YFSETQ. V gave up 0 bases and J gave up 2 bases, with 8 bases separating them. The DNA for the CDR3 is TGCGCCAGCAGCTTGGACCGCAGACAAGAGACCCAGTACTTC. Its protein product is CASSLDRRQETQYF.

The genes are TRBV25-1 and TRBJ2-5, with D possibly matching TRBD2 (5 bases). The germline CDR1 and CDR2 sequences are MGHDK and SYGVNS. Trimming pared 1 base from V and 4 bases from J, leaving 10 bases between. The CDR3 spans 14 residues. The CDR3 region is CASSEWGEGETQYF. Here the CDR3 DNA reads TGTGCCAGCAGTGAATGGGGAGAGGGAGAGACCCAGTACTTC.

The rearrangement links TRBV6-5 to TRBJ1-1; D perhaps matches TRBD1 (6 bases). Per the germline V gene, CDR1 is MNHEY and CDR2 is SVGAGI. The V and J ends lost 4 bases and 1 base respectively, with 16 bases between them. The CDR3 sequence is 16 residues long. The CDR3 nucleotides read TGTGCCAGCAGTTCCCCCTTGACAGGAAGGAACACTGAAGCTTTCTTT. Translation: CASSSPLTGRNTEAFF.

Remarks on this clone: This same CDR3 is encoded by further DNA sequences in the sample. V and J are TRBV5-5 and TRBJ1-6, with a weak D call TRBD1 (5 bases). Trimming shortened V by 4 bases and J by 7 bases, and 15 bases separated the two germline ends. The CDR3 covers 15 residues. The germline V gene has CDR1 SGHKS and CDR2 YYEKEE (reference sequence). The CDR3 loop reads CASSLPERTNSPLHF. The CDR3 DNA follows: TGTGCCAGCAGCCTACCTGAGAGGACAAATTCACCCCTCCACTTT.

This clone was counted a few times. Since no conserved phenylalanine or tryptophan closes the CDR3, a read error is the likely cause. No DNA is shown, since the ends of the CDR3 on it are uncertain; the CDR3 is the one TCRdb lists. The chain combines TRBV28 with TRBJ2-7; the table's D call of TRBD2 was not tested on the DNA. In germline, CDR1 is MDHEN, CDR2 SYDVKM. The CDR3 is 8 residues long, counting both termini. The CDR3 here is CASSPSKL.

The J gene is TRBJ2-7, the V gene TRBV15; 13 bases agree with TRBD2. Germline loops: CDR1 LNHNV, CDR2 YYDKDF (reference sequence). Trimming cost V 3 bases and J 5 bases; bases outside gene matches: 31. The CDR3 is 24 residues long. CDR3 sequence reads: CATSRDTQTMDSGLAGWKRDEQYF. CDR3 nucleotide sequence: TGTGCCACCAGCAGGGATACTCAAACTATGGACTCGGGACTAGCGGGATGGAAGCGGGACGAGCAGTACTTC. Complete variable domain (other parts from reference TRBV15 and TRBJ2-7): DAMVIQNPRYQVTQFGKPVTLSCSQTLNHNVMYWYQQKSSQAPKLLFHYYDKDFNNEADTPDNFQSRRPNTSFCFLDIRSPGLGDTAMYLCATSRDTQTMDSGLAGWKRDEQYFGPGTRLTVT.

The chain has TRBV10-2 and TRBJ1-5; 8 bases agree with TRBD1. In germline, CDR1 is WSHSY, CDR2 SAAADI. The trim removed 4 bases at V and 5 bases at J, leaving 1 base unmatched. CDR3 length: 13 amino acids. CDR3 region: CASSGTGHQPQHF. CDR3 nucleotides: TGCGCCAGCAGTGGGACAGGGCATCAGCCCCAGCATTTT.

For the CDR3, the DNA is TGCGCCAGCTCCCGTGGACAGCGGAGACCTAACTATGGCTACACCTTC. This translates into CASSRGQRRPNYGYTF. The rearrangement joins TRBV23-1 to TRBJ1-2, with D possibly TRBD1 on 6 matching bases. TRBV23-1 is an ORF, with its function uncertain. V was clipped by 8 bases and J by 0 bases, with 19 bases between them. This CDR3 contains 16 residues.

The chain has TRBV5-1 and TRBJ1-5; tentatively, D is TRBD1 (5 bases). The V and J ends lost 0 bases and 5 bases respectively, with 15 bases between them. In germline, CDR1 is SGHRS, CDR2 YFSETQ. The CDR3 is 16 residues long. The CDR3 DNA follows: TGCGCCAGCAGCTTGGAGGAGGGGATCGAATATCAGCCCCAGCATTTT. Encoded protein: CASSLEEGIEYQPQHF. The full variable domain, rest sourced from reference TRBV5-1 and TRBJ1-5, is KAGVTQTPRYLIKTRGQQVTLSCSPISGHRSVSWYQQTPGQGLQFLFEYFSETQRNKGNFPGRFSGRQFSNSRSEMNVSTLELGDSALYLCASSLEEGIEYQPQHFGDGTRLSIL.

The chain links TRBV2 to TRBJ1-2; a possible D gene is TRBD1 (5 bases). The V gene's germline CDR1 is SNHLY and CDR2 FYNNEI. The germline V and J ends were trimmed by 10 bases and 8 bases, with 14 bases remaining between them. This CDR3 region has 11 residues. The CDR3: CATGDLWGYTF. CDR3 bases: TGTGCCACGGGGGACCTATGGGGCTACACCTTC.